The 32 T cell receptor beta chains listed next were all sequenced from one sample in a study of blood T cell repertoires in COVID-19. The assay was immunoSEQ multiplex PCR, and TCRdb's table has in-frame clones only and misses some. The data contain about 210,000 clones, approximately 86% of them singletons. The sample was peripheral blood. The receptors stem from a man aged 60-69 years with acute or convalescent COVID-19.

This clone appeared a single time. V and J are TRBV2 and TRBJ2-3; perhaps TRBD1 as D (5 bases). From germline, CDR1 is SNHLY and CDR2 FYNNEI. Trimming stripped 5 bases from V and 2 bases from J, with 20 bases between. This CDR3 region has 17 residues. The CDR3 protein is CASSSSGHLLLTDTQYF. DNA of the CDR3: TGTGCCAGCAGTTCCTCCGGACACCTTCTTCTCACAGATACGCAGTATTTT.

V usage is TRBV29-1 and J usage is TRBJ1-1, with D unresolved. CDR1 is SQVTM and CDR2 is ANQGSEA in the germline V gene. The CDR3 sequence is 12 residues long. Trimming left V 1 base short and J 3 bases short, with 6 bases between. CDR3 nucleotides: TGCAGCGTTGAAGCCGCGGACACTGAAGCTTTCTTT. Its translation: CSVEAADTEAFF. The full variable domain, completed using reference TRBV29-1 and TRBJ1-1, is SAVISQKPSRDICQRGTSLTIQCQVDSQVTMMFWYRQQPGQSLTLIATANQGSEATYESGFVIDKFPISRPNLTFSTLTVSNMSPEDSSIYLCSVEAADTEAFFGQGTRLTVV.

The chain has TRBV6-1 and TRBJ1-6, with 10 positions matching TRBD1. V lost 4 bases to trimming and J lost 5 bases; unmatched junction nucleotides: 5. CDR3 size: 16 residues. The germline gives CDR1 MNHNS, CDR2 SASEGT. In DNA form, the CDR3 reads TGTGCCAGCAGTGCCTTGACAGGGGGCGATAATTCACCCCTCCACTTT. The encoded protein is CASSALTGGDNSPLHF.

The chain carries TRBV5-1 and TRBJ2-2; the match to TRBD1 covers 7 bases. CDR3 length: 16 amino acids. Germline CDR1 and CDR2: SGHRS and YFSETQ. The V and J ends lost 0 bases and 5 bases, in that order; junction bases with no gene match: 7. This chain's CDR3 is CASSLGGTVSTGELFF. CDR3 nucleotides: TGCGCCAGCAGCTTGGGTGGGACAGTATCTACCGGGGAGCTGTTTTTT.

The V gene is TRBV28, the J gene TRBJ1-6; TRBD1 is a possible D gene (6 bases). CDR3 size: 13 residues. Per the germline V gene, CDR1 is MDHEN and CDR2 is SYDVKM. V was pared by 8 bases and J by 7 bases, with 12 bases between. This chain's CDR3 is CASGKGVNSPLHF. CDR3 in DNA: TGTGCCAGCGGGAAGGGGGTCAATTCACCCCTCCACTTT.

In DNA form, the CDR3 reads TGTGCCAGCAGCCCCACTGGGCGATCTAACTATGGCTACACCTTC. Its protein is CASSPTGRSNYGYTF. This rearrangement joins TRBV6-5 to TRBJ1-2; D remains unclear. Germline lookup yields CDR1 MNHEY and CDR2 SVGAGI. The CDR3 is 15 residues long. Deletions cut 6 bases from V and 0 bases from J, with 14 bases between.

This clone was detected ten times or more. The J gene is TRBJ2-6, the V gene TRBV15; the D gene is possibly TRBD1 (5 bases). Per the germline V gene, CDR1 is LNHNV and CDR2 is YYDKDF (reference sequence). The CDR3 length is 17 residues. V dropped 0 bases and J dropped 4 bases, with 13 bases sitting between them. The CDR3 DNA sequence: TGTGCCACCAGCAGAGACAGGGTTCAGGGCGGGGCCAACGTCCTGACTTTC. It specifies CATSRDRVQGGANVLTF.

This clone was counted only a few times. J is TRBJ2-7 and V is TRBV6-7; 10 nucleotides agree with TRBD1. TRBV6-7 is given ORF status, its function remaining uncertain. The J segment lost 0 bases and the V segment lost 2 bases, leaving 4 bases of the junction unmatched. This CDR3 is built from 16 residues. CDR3 region: CASSYPGQGVSYEQYF. CDR3 in DNA: TGTGCCAGCAGTTACCCTGGACAGGGGGTCTCCTACGAGCAGTACTTC.

This chain joins TRBV5-1 and TRBJ1-1; 12 nucleotides line up with TRBD1. CDR1 is SGHRS and CDR2 is YFSETQ in the germline V gene. V shed 4 bases and J 6 bases; nucleotides not matched to a gene: 1. The CDR3 contains 13 residues. The CDR3 region has the DNA TGCGCCAGCAGCGGGACAGGGGGCCCTGAAGCTTTCTTT. Translated: CASSGTGGPEAFF.

The rearrangement uses TRBV6-2 or TRBV6-3 and TRBJ1-1, with 9 positions matching TRBD1. Germline lookup yields CDR1 MNHEY and CDR2 SVGEGT. CDR3 size: 17 residues. The V and J ends lost 5 bases and 5 bases, in that order; junction bases with no gene match: 15. The CDR3 region is CASSAGPGQGKGTEAFF. The CDR3, as DNA: TGTGCCAGCAGTGCTGGACCGGGACAGGGAAAGGGGACTGAAGCTTTCTTT.

The chain joins TRBV3-1 (or the pseudogene TRBV3-2) to TRBJ2-5; TRBD2 matches at 10 bases. CDR3 length equals 16 residues. V shed 4 bases and J 1 base; nucleotides not matched to a gene: 6. The germline gives CDR1 LGHDT, CDR2 YNNKEL (reference sequence). In DNA, the CDR3 is TGTGCCAGCAGCCTCGGACTAGCGGCAACCCAAGAGACCCAGTACTTC. The encoded protein is CASSLGLAATQETQYF.

This chain joins TRBV5-6 and TRBJ2-4, with TRBD1 matching 8 bases. CDR1 is SGHDT, CDR2 YYEEEE, per germline. This CDR3 contains 14 residues. J was trimmed by 6 bases and V by 4 bases; bases with no gene match: 6. CDR3 sequence reads: CASSVGQGSNIQYF. DNA for the CDR3: TGTGCCAGCAGCGTAGGACAGGGCTCAAACATTCAGTACTTC. The full variable domain, completed using reference TRBV5-6 and TRBJ2-4, is DAGVTQSPTHLIKTRGQQVTLRCSPKSGHDTVSWYQQALGQGPQFIFQYYEEEERQRGNFPDRFSGHQFPNYSSELNVNALLLGDSALYLCASSVGQGSNIQYFGAGTRLSVL.

The chain employs TRBV5-6 and TRBJ1-2, with D possibly being TRBD1 (5 bases). The CDR3 spans 14 residues. V lost 6 bases to trimming and J lost 6 bases, with 18 bases between them. The germline V gene encodes CDR1 SGHDT and CDR2 YYEEEE. CDR3 coding DNA: TGTGCCAGCACCTATCCGGGGGAGCGCCATGGCTACACCTTC. Its protein is CASTYPGERHGYTF.

The V call is TRBV2, the J call TRBJ1-3; D not resolved. The CDR3 spans 15 residues. With 6 bases removed from V and 0 bases from J, the gap between germline ends came to 12 bases. Germline V CDR1 and CDR2: SNHLY, FYNNEI. The CDR3 sequence: CASSPERSSGNTIYF. In DNA form, the CDR3 reads TGTGCCAGCAGCCCTGAGAGATCCTCTGGAAACACCATATATTTT.

V and J are TRBV7-9 and TRBJ1-1, with a weak D call TRBD1 (5 bases). Germline CDR1 SEHNR, CDR2 FQNEAQ (reference sequence). This CDR3 has 13 residues. With 8 bases removed from V and 5 bases from J, the gap between germline ends came to 15 bases. In DNA form, the CDR3 reads TGTGCCAGCCTGGAGGGGAGAGGGACTGAAGCTTTCTTT. Encoded protein: CASLEGRGTEAFF.

The chain combines TRBV19 with TRBJ1-1; D is ambiguous. The CDR3 totals 13 residues. V shed 4 bases and J shed 4 bases, with 10 bases lying between them. Per germline, CDR1 LNHDA and CDR2 SQIVND (reference sequence). The CDR3 is CASSKQESTEAFF. The CDR3 DNA reads as TGTGCCAGTAGTAAGCAGGAATCCACTGAAGCTTTCTTT.

This clone was recorded a few times. The DNA of the CDR3 is TGTGCCACCAGTGATCCAGGGGGTACAGATACGCAGTATTTT. It encodes CATSDPGGTDTQYF. The chain has TRBV24-1 and TRBJ2-3; 7 bases fit TRBD1. Per the germline V gene, CDR1 is KGHDR and CDR2 is SFDVKD. Trimming took 3 bases from V and 3 from J; bases not matched to a gene: 2. The CDR3 has 14 amino acids.

In DNA, the CDR3 is TGTGCCACTGGACAGGGGGTTAATGAAAAACTGTTTTTT. Residues: CATGQGVNEKLFF. The chain carries TRBV6-5 and TRBJ1-4, with 10 bases identical to TRBD1. Germline lookup yields CDR1 MNHEY and CDR2 SVGAGI. Losses at the gene ends were 10 bases for V and 4 bases for J; bases not matched to a gene: 3. This CDR3 is 13 amino acids long.

V is TRBV6-2 or TRBV6-3 and J is TRBJ2-1; 8 nucleotides match TRBD1. Losses at the gene ends were 2 bases for V and 6 bases for J; bases not matched to a gene: 9. Germline CDR1 and CDR2: MNHEY and SVGEGT. There are 16 residues in the CDR3. The CDR3 loop reads CASSYGDGTGLNEQFF. The CDR3 nucleotides are TGTGCCAGCAGTTACGGGGACGGGACAGGACTCAATGAGCAGTTCTTC.

J is TRBJ1-4 and V is TRBV19; possible D gene TRBD1, 6 bases. This CDR3 is 15 amino acids long. In germline, CDR1 is LNHDA, CDR2 SQIVND (reference sequence). V shed 4 bases and J shed 4 bases, with 13 bases lying between them. In DNA, the CDR3 is TGTGCCAGTAGTACGGGGACACGTTTTAATGAAAAACTGTTTTTT. Its translation: CASSTGTRFNEKLFF.

The chain has TRBV6-6 and TRBJ2-7; TRBD1 aligns across 9 bases. V shed 7 bases, J shed 6 bases, and the junction held 13 bases outside the gene matches. The CDR3 covers 15 residues. CDR1 is MNHNY and CDR2 is SVGAGI in the germline V gene (reference sequence). CDR3 nucleotides: TGTGCCAGCACTTTATCCGGGACAGGGACCCGCGAGCAGTACTTC. Translated: CASTLSGTGTREQYF.

The chain employs TRBV28 and TRBJ2-3, with TRBD1 identical over 12 bases. This CDR3 is built from 16 residues. Trimming took 7 bases from V and 4 from J; bases not matched to a gene: 9. Germline CDR1 reads MDHEN; CDR2 reads SYDVKM. The CDR3 sequence is CASTYPGTGGSDTQYF. DNA of the CDR3: TGTGCCAGCACCTACCCCGGGACAGGGGGCTCAGATACGCAGTATTTT. The whole variable domain, remainder taken from reference TRBV28 and TRBJ2-3, is DVKVTQSSRYLVKRTGEKVFLECVQDMDHENMFWYRQDPGLGLRLIYFSYDVKMKEKGDIPEGYSVSREKKERFSLILESASTNQTSMYLCASTYPGTGGSDTQYFGPGTRLTVL.

The CDR3 here is CASRETASNQPQHF. The CDR3 DNA reads TGTGCCAGCAGGGAGACAGCGAGCAATCAGCCCCAGCATTTT. The V and J genes are TRBV6-5 and TRBJ1-5, with D maybe TRBD1 (5 bases). The CDR3 runs to 14 residues. Germline CDR1 reads MNHEY; CDR2 reads SVGAGI. V lost 6 bases, J lost 1 base, and 10 bases lay in between.

The chain uses TRBV28 and TRBJ1-2, with D hard to call. Germline CDR1 and CDR2: MDHEN and SYDVKM. Trimming shortened V by 2 bases and J by 8 bases, and 15 bases separated the two germline ends. This CDR3 has 14 residues. The CDR3 DNA is TGTGCCAGCAGTTTAGTACAGATTCCAAAGGGCTACACCTTC. Its protein product is CASSLVQIPKGYTF.

This clone was recorded a few times. This rearrangement joins TRBV9 to TRBJ2-5, with TRBD2 matching 9 bases. The CDR3 loop spans 15 amino acids. Germline trimming cut 3 bases from V and 7 bases from J; bases unmatched to any gene: 10. CDR1 SGDLS and CDR2 YYNGEE come from the germline V gene. The CDR3 bases are TGTGCCAGCAGCGGACTTAGCGGGGGTTTTGGGACCCAGTACTTC. As protein: CASSGLSGGFGTQYF.

The rearrangement uses TRBV5-6 and TRBJ1-6, with TRBD1 identical over 7 bases. The junction had 4 bases not matched to a gene; V was cut back by 5 bases and J by 5 bases. The CDR3 contains 14 residues. Germline CDR1 SGHDT, CDR2 YYEEEE. The CDR3 sequence: CASSPGTDNSPLHF. Here the CDR3 DNA reads TGTGCCAGCAGTCCGGGGACAGATAATTCACCCCTCCACTTT.

This clone was seen once. The chain joins TRBV10-1 to TRBJ1-4; TRBD1 matches at 9 bases. Germline lookup yields CDR1 WNHNN and CDR2 SYGVQD (reference sequence). V dropped 4 bases and J dropped 5; count of bases not matched to a gene: 5. CDR3 size: 15 residues. CDR3 sequence (DNA): TGCGCCAGCAGTGCCGCGGACAGGGGAAATGAAAAACTGTTTTTT. It codes for CASSAADRGNEKLFF.

The J gene is TRBJ2-3, the V gene TRBV9; TRBD2 matches 9 bases. The germline CDR1 and CDR2 sequences are SGDLS and YYNGEE. With V trimmed by 4 bases and J by 6 bases, 12 bases remained unmatched. There are 16 residues in the CDR3. CDR3 DNA sequence: TGTGCCAGCAGCCCCGGCAGCGGGGGGCGAGTGGATACGCAGTATTTT. This translates into CASSPGSGGRVDTQYF.

CDR3 region: CASSLTEPGQGWGTEAFF. The CDR3 nucleotides are TGCGCCAGCAGCTTGACTGAACCGGGACAGGGTTGGGGCACTGAAGCTTTCTTT. This chain uses TRBV5-1 with TRBJ1-1, with 9 bases matching TRBD1. V trimming: 1 base; J trimming: 4 bases; junction bases outside the gene matches: 14. Germline V lookup: CDR1 SGHRS, CDR2 YFSETQ. The length of the CDR3 is 18 residues.

The chain uses TRBV5-4 and TRBJ2-2; TRBD2 might be the D (5 bases). Trimming removed 0 bases at V and 5 bases at J, with 11 bases between. Germline assignment: CDR1 SGHNT and CDR2 YYREEE (reference sequence). The CDR3 covers 15 residues. CDR3 loop: CASSLGERLTGELFF. The CDR3 region has the DNA TGTGCCAGCAGCTTGGGGGAGCGGTTAACCGGGGAGCTGTTTTTT.

Here the CDR3 reads CASSLPRRGRGANYGYTF. DNA of the CDR3: TGCGCCAGCAGCTTGCCTCGCCGGGGGCGGGGGGCTAACTATGGCTACACCTTC. The chain joins TRBV5-1 to TRBJ1-2, with D possibly being TRBD1 (6 bases). The CDR3 consists of 18 residues. Trimming left V 1 base short and J 0 bases short, with 19 bases between. Germline assignment: CDR1 SGHRS and CDR2 YFSETQ.

Concerning this clone: This same CDR3 is encoded by further DNA sequences in the sample. This chain uses TRBV18 with TRBJ2-5, with a tentative D call TRBD2 (6 bases). Germline CDR1 and CDR2: KGHSH and LQKENI. V was trimmed by 3 bases and J by 2 bases, leaving 7 bases between them. There are 13 residues in the CDR3. The CDR3 protein is CASSPGLQETQYF. CDR3 DNA: TGTGCCAGCTCACCGGGACTTCAAGAGACCCAGTACTTC.